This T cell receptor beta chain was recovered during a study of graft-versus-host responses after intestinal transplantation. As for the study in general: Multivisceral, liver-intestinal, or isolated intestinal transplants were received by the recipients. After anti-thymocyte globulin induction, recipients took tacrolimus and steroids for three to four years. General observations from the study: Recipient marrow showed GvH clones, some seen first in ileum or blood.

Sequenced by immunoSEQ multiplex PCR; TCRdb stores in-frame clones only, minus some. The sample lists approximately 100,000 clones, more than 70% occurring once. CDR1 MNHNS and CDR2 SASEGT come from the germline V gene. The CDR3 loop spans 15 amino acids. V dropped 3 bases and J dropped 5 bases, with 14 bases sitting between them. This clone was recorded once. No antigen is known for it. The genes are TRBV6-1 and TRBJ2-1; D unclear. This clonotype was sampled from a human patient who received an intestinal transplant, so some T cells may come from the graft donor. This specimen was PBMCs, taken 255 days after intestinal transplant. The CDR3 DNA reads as TGTGCCAGCAGTGATCAGCTAGGGTGGGACAATGAGCAGTTCTTC. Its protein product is CASSDQLGWDNEQFF.